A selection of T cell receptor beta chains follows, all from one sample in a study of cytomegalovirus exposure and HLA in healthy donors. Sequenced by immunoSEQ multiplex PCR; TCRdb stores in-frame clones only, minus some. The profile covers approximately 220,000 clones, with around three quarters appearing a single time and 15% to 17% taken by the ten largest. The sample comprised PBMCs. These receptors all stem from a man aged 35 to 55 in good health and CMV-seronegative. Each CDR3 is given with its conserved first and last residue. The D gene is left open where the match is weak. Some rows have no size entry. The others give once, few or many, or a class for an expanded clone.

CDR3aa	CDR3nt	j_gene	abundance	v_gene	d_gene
CASSQFGQGDTDTQYF	TGCGCCAGCAGCCAATTTGGACAGGGAGACACAGATACGCAGTATTTT	TRBJ2-3	.	TRBV4-1	TRBD1
CASSLGDTRAEQFF	TGCGCCAGCAGCTTGGGCGACACGCGGGCCGAGCAGTTCTTC	TRBJ2-1	few	TRBV5-1	.
CASSRLGLAVADTQYF	TGCGCCAGCAGTCGGCTGGGACTAGCGGTTGCAGATACGCAGTATTTT	TRBJ2-3	.	TRBV4-1	TRBD2
CASSLVGRGYEQYF	TGTGCCAGCAGCTTAGTGGGCAGGGGTTACGAGCAGTACTTC	TRBJ2-7	.	TRBV7-9	.
CASSQDTGGAGYTF	TGCGCCAGCAGCCAAGACACAGGGGGCGCCGGCTACACCTTC	TRBJ1-2	few	TRBV4-3	TRBD1
CASSPFRAEAYEQYF	TGTGCCAGCAGCCCCTTTCGAGCGGAGGCCTACGAGCAGTACTTC	TRBJ2-7	.	TRBV7-3	.
CASTDTAGVIIEQFF	TGTGCCAGCACCGACACGGCAGGGGTAATAATTGAGCAGTTCTTC	TRBJ2-1	.	TRBV28	.
CASSTVHRGELFF	TGTGCCAGTAGTACAGTACACCGTGGGGAGCTGTTTTTT	TRBJ2-2	.	TRBV19	.
CASNQDKVRGEAFF	TGTGCCAGCAATCAAGACAAGGTAAGGGGTGAAGCTTTCTTT	TRBJ1-1	.	TRBV25-1	.
CASSKSAGNTIYF	TGTGCCAGTAGTAAGTCCGCGGGAAACACCATATATTTT	TRBJ1-3	.	TRBV19	.
CASSLIRPGTEAFF	TGTGCCAGCAGTCTCATCAGACCGGGCACTGAAGCTTTCTTT	TRBJ1-1	once	TRBV6-5	.
CSSSFTGTGLFF	TGTTCCAGCAGTTTTACCGGGACAGGACTGTTTTTT	TRBJ1-4	.	TRBV7-9	TRBD1
CASTIPGMSYEQYF	TGTGCCAGCACTATTCCGGGGATGTCCTACGAGCAGTACTTC	TRBJ2-7	.	TRBV5-8	.
CASSVDVGAGSYEQYF	TGTGCCAGCAGCGTAGATGTGGGGGCGGGCTCCTACGAGCAGTACTTC	TRBJ2-7	.	TRBV9	.
CASSLTYSNQPQHF	TGTGCCAGCAGCCTCACCTATAGCAATCAGCCCCAGCATTTT	TRBJ1-5	once	TRBV27	.
CASRPAGGGTDTQYF	TGTGCCAGCAGGCCAGCGGGAGGGGGAACAGATACGCAGTATTTT	TRBJ2-3	.	TRBV7-2	TRBD2
CASTRDRANNEQFF	TGTGCCAGCACGCGGGACAGAGCGAACAATGAGCAGTTCTTC	TRBJ2-1	.	TRBV27	.
CAISGDRTTGELFF	TGTGCCATCAGTGGCGATCGTACTACCGGGGAGCTGTTTTTT	TRBJ2-2	few	TRBV10-3	.
CASSHGDRGQAEQYF	TGCGCCAGCAGCCACGGGGACAGGGGCCAGGCCGAGCAGTACTTC	TRBJ2-7	.	TRBV4-1	TRBD1
CASSPRLGESTDTQYF	TGTGCCAGCAGCCCTCGACTAGGAGAGAGCACAGATACGCAGTATTTT	TRBJ2-3	.	TRBV9	.
CATSRSSGEGNQPQHF	TGTGCCACCAGCAGATCAAGCGGGGAGGGCAATCAGCCCCAGCATTTT	TRBJ1-5	.	TRBV15	.
CASSPGGDYGYTF	TGTGCCAGCAGCCCTGGGGGCGACTATGGCTACACCTTC	TRBJ1-2	.	TRBV7-8	.
CASSEGTGGYEQYF	TGTGCCAGCAGCGAGGGGACAGGGGGCTACGAGCAGTACTTC	TRBJ2-7	.	TRBV9	TRBD1
CASSLPGRVDEQFF	TGTGCCAGCAGCTTACCCGGGAGGGTCGATGAGCAGTTCTTC	TRBJ2-1	.	TRBV7-3	TRBD2
CASSPWTENTEAFF	TGTGCCAGCAGCCCTTGGACAGAGAACACTGAAGCTTTCTTT	TRBJ1-1	once	TRBV4-2	.
CSSSSGDLSYEQYF	TGTTCCAGCAGCTCAGGGGACCTCTCCTACGAGCAGTACTTC	TRBJ2-7	.	TRBV7-9	.
CASSLSSLSGNTIYF	TGTGCCAGCAGTTTATCGTCCCTGTCTGGAAACACCATATATTTT	TRBJ1-3	once	TRBV27	.
CASSQGTENNSPLHF	TGTGCCAGCAGCCAAGGAACAGAGAATAATTCACCCCTCCACTTT	TRBJ1-6	.	TRBV4-2	.
CASSTGGEQYF	TGTGCCAGCAGCACCGGGGGCGAGCAGTACTTC	TRBJ2-7	.	TRBV27	.
CASSSPTDPAKNIQYF	TGTGCCAGCAGCTCTCCGACAGACCCAGCCAAAAACATTCAGTACTTC	TRBJ2-4	.	TRBV5-4	.
CASSTYGTGNEKLFF	TGTGCCAGCAGCACCTACGGGACAGGAAATGAAAAACTGTTTTTT	TRBJ1-4	.	TRBV7-2	TRBD1
CASRGMGSGRGGTGELFF	TGTGCCAGCAGGGGAATGGGGAGCGGGAGGGGTGGCACCGGGGAGCTGTTTTTT	TRBJ2-2	once	TRBV27	TRBD2
CASSLGQGTNYYGYTF	TGTGCCAGCAGCCTCGGACAGGGGACTAATTACTATGGCTACACCTTC	TRBJ1-2	.	TRBV5-8	TRBD1
CASRAGDRPYEQYF	TGTGCCAGCAGGGCCGGGGACAGGCCCTACGAGCAGTACTTC	TRBJ2-7	.	TRBV27	TRBD1
CASSQGTGNTEAFF	TGTGCCAGCAGCCAAGGGACAGGGAACACTGAAGCTTTCTTT	TRBJ1-1	.	TRBV6-5	TRBD1
CASSIRQNVFYEQYF	TGTGCCAGCAGTATCCGACAGAACGTTTTTTACGAGCAGTACTTC	TRBJ2-7	few	TRBV6-1	.
CASSPSWTGTGDTQYF	TGTGCCAGCAGCCCCAGTTGGACAGGGACAGGGGATACGCAGTATTTT	TRBJ2-3	.	TRBV9	TRBD1
CASSVGLGIEQYF	TGTGCCAGTAGTGTGGGACTCGGCATCGAGCAGTACTTC	TRBJ2-7	.	TRBV19	.
CAWSTPETSGYADTQYF	TGTGCCTGGAGTACCCCCGAGACTAGCGGGTATGCAGATACGCAGTATTTT	TRBJ2-3	.	TRBV30	TRBD2
CATSRDLSGGPDTQYF	TGTGCCACCAGCAGAGATTTGTCGGGGGGCCCAGATACGCAGTATTTT	TRBJ2-3	.	TRBV15	.
CASSFGPGTGNEKLFF	TGCGCCAGCAGCTTTGGACCCGGGACAGGGAATGAAAAACTGTTTTTT	TRBJ1-4	.	TRBV5-1	TRBD1
CASSLGGQLNSPLHF	TGTGCCAGCAGCTTAGGGGGACAGCTTAATTCACCCCTCCACTTT	TRBJ1-6	once	TRBV7-8	TRBD1
CASSPGGTNTEAFF	TGTGCCAGCAGCCCCGGGGGGACCAACACTGAAGCTTTCTTT	TRBJ1-1	few	TRBV5-4	.
CASSLARGDRGIIHYGYTF	TGTGCCAGCAGCTTAGCGCGGGGGGACAGGGGGATCATTCACTATGGCTACACCTTC	TRBJ1-2	.	TRBV7-7	TRBD1
CASSPGLAGASEQYF	TGCGCCAGCAGCCCGGGACTAGCGGGGGCCTCCGAGCAGTACTTC	TRBJ2-7	.	TRBV5-1	TRBD2
CASQDMYYGYTF	TGTGCCAGTCAGGACATGTACTATGGCTACACCTTC	TRBJ1-2	.	TRBV19	.